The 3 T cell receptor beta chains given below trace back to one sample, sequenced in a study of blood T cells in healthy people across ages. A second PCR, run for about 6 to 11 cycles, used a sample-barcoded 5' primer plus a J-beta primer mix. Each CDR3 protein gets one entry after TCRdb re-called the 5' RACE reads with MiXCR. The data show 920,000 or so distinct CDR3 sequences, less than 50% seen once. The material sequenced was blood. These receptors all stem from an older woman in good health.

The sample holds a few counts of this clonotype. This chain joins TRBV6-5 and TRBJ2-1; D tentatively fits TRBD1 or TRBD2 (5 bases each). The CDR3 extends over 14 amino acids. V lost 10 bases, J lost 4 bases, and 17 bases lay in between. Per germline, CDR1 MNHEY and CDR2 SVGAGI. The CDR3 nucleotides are TGTGCCACCGAGGGGCTATTTAGTTACAATGAGCAGTTCTTC. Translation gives CATEGLFSYNEQFF.

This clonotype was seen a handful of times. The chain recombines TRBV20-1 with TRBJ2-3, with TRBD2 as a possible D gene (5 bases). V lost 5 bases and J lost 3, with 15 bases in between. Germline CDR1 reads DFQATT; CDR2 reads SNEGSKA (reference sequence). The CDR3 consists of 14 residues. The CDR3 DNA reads TGCAGTGCTTCAAGGGTAGGAGGAACAGATACGCAGTATTTT. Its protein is CSASRVGGTDTQYF.

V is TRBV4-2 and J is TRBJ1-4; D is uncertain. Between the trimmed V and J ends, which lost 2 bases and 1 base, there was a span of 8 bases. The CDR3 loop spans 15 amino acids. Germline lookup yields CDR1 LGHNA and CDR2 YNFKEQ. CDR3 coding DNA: TGTGCCAGCAGCCAAAGGACGGAAACTAATGAAAAACTGTTTTTT. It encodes CASSQRTETNEKLFF.